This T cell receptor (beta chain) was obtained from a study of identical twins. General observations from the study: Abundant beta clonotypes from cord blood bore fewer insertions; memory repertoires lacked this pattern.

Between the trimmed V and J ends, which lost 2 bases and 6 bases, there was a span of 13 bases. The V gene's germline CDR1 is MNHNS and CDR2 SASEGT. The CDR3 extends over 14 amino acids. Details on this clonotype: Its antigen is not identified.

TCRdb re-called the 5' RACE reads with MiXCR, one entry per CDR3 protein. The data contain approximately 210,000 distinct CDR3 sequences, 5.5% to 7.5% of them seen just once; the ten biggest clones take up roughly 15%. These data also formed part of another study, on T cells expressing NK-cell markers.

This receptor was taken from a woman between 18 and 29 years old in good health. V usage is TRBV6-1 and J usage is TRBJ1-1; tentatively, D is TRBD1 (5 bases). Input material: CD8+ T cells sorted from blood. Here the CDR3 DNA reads TGTGCCAGCAGTGAATACACCGGGGGACCTGAAGCTTTCTTT. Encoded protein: CASSEYTGGPEAFF.